One sample yielded the 23 T cell receptor beta chains listed below, sequenced in a study of spatial heterogeneity in lung cancer. Time point given: sample taken at primary tumor resection. Sequencing of whole RNA from tumor, nontumor lung or frozen PBMC involved no sorting. TCRdb used MiXCR to reprocess the 5' RACE reads, holding one entry per CDR3 protein. This table has under 75,000 distinct CDR3 sequences, 7% to 10% appearing once. Sequenced material: PBMCs, taken at surgery. The receptors stem from a female donor with early-stage non-small cell lung cancer.

This clonotype appeared many times. V usage is TRBV12-3 or TRBV12-4 and J usage is TRBJ1-2; 7 bases match TRBD1. Trimming cost V 1 base and J 7 bases; bases outside gene matches: 6. The CDR3 length is 14 residues. CDR3 nucleotide sequence: TGTGCCAGCAGTTTAGAGGACAGGTTAGCTGGCTACACCTTC. Translated: CASSLEDRLAGYTF.

This clonotype was seen only a few times. This chain joins TRBV24-1 and TRBJ2-1; the D gene is possibly TRBD2 (5 bases). The CDR3 covers 13 residues. The V end was cut by 2 bases, the J end by 9 bases, with 10 bases between. Germline-derived CDR1 and CDR2 are KGHDR and SFDVKD. CDR3 amino acids: CATSDSPEGEQFF. The CDR3 DNA reads TGTGCCACCAGTGATTCCCCCGAGGGTGAGCAGTTCTTC.

The sample holds many counts of this clonotype. The chain uses TRBV6-1 and TRBJ1-5; TRBD1 is a possible D gene (6 bases). CDR3 length: 15 residues. Between the trimmed V and J ends, which lost 2 bases and 6 bases, there was a span of 14 bases. Per germline, CDR1 MNHNS and CDR2 SASEGT. DNA of the CDR3: TGTGCCAGCAGTGAACTCAGGGGAGGCGGTCAGCCCCAGCATTTT. Translating gives CASSELRGGGQPQHF.

This clonotype was observed a handful of times. The rearrangement joins TRBV13 to TRBJ2-1; either TRBD1 or TRBD2 may supply D (6 bases each). The CDR3 has 16 residues. Germline CDR1 is PRHDT and CDR2 is FYEKMQ (reference sequence). Trimming removed 4 bases from V and 1 base from J, with 14 bases in between. In DNA form, the CDR3 reads TGTGCCAGCAGCTGGGGCCAGGGGAGGTCCTACAATGAGCAGTTCTTC. Protein product: CASSWGQGRSYNEQFF.

This chain joins TRBV20-1 and TRBJ1-2, with D possibly matching TRBD1 (6 bases). This CDR3 spans 14 amino acids. Germline lookup yields CDR1 DFQATT and CDR2 SNEGSKA (reference sequence). V lost 0 bases and J lost 6, with 14 bases in between. As DNA, the CDR3 is TGCAGTGCTAGAGATCCCCGTGAGGGGGATGGCTACACCTTC. Translating gives CSARDPREGDGYTF.

This clonotype has at least ten counts. The V call is TRBV5-1, the J call TRBJ2-2, with 12 bases identical to TRBD1. Germline V gene data show CDR1 as SGHRS and CDR2 as YFSETQ. CDR3 length equals 17 residues. V dropped 4 bases and J dropped 4; count of bases not matched to a gene: 8. CDR3 loop: CASSTSGTGGPTGELFF. The CDR3 DNA reads TGCGCCAGCAGCACCTCCGGGACAGGGGGCCCCACCGGGGAGCTGTTTTTT.

This clonotype has a handful of counts. The V gene is TRBV7-6, the J gene TRBJ2-1, with D uncertain. The CDR3 runs 17 residues. The ends were cut back, 0 bases at V and 0 bases at J, with 12 bases in the middle. CDR1 is SGHVS and CDR2 is FNYEAQ in the germline V gene. CDR3 DNA sequence: TGTGCCAGCAGCTTAGCGGTCTCCCCAAGCTCCTACAATGAGCAGTTCTTC. Translation: CASSLAVSPSSYNEQFF.

This clonotype was counted many times. The chain carries TRBV20-1 and TRBJ1-1, with D unresolved. The CDR3 spans 12 residues. Germline-derived CDR1 and CDR2 are DFQATT and SNEGSKA (reference sequence). This chain's CDR3 is CSPSGMNTEAFF. The CDR3 nucleotides read TGCAGCCCCTCCGGTATGAACACTGAAGCTTTCTTT.

This clonotype appeared many times. This sequence joins TRBV5-1 and TRBJ2-7; D remains ambiguous. Germline CDR1 reads SGHRS; CDR2 reads YFSETQ. V lost 2 bases, J lost 0 bases, and 12 bases lay in between. The CDR3 loop spans 15 amino acids. For the CDR3, the DNA is TGCGCCAGCAGCTTCGGTGAAGACCCCTCCTACGAGCAGTACGTC. This sequence encodes CASSFGEDPSYEQYV.

Only a few counts were recorded for this clonotype. This sequence joins TRBV20-1 and TRBJ1-1; a weak D match, TRBD1 (5 bases). Trimming took off 5 bases at V and 4 bases at J, with 17 bases between the two ends. Looked up from germline, CDR1 is DFQATT and CDR2 is SNEGSKA (reference sequence). This CDR3 contains 14 residues. DNA for the CDR3: TGCAGTGCTCCCGGACAAAGGGAGGGCACTGAAGCTTTCTTT. The encoded protein is CSAPGQREGTEAFF.

The chain recombines TRBV20-1 with TRBJ1-5; D gene unclear. The CDR3 consists of 13 residues. Between the trimmed V and J ends, which lost 2 bases and 4 bases, there was a span of 9 bases. CDR1 and CDR2 from the germline V gene are DFQATT and SNEGSKA (reference sequence). The CDR3 DNA reads as TGCAGTGCTAGAACCTGGGGAAATCAGCCCCAGCATTTT. This sequence encodes CSARTWGNQPQHF.

This clonotype came up many times. The rearrangement joins TRBV3-1 to TRBJ2-5, with unresolved D. V lost 3 bases and J lost 5, with 4 bases in between. The CDR3 runs to 11 residues. Germline V lookup: CDR1 LGHDT, CDR2 YNNKEL (reference sequence). Here the CDR3 DNA reads TGTGCCAGCAGCCAGCTGGAGACCCAGTACTTC. It encodes CASSQLETQYF.

The V and J genes are TRBV20-1 and TRBJ2-3; weak D call: TRBD1 (5 bases). Trimming took off 5 bases at V and 0 bases at J, with 9 bases between the two ends. There are 13 residues in the CDR3. Germline V gene data show CDR1 as DFQATT and CDR2 as SNEGSKA (reference sequence). This CDR3 is CSAHRHSTDTQYF. The CDR3 coding sequence is TGCAGTGCTCACAGGCATAGCACAGATACGCAGTATTTT.

This clonotype came up many times. The gene calls are TRBV20-1 and TRBJ1-5, with a weak D call TRBD1 (6 bases). The CDR3 is 12 amino acids. Per germline, CDR1 DFQATT and CDR2 SNEGSKA (reference sequence). The germline V and J ends were trimmed by 5 bases and 4 bases, with 9 bases remaining between them. The CDR3 DNA sequence: TGCAGTGCTCGTGGACAGAATCAGCCCCAGCATTTT. Translation: CSARGQNQPQHF.

This clonotype has at least ten counts. The chain joins TRBV12-3 or TRBV12-4 to TRBJ2-5, with TRBD2 matching over 7 bases. V was clipped by 3 bases and J by 3 bases; unmatched bases: 4. There are 14 residues in the CDR3. The CDR3 coding sequence is TGTGCCAGCAGTTTCGGGGCGGGGGAAGAGACCCAGTACTTC. Its translation is CASSFGAGEETQYF.

A few counts support this clonotype. V is TRBV30 and J is TRBJ1-2; tentatively, D is TRBD1 (6 bases). Germline CDR1 is GTSNPN and CDR2 is SVGIG (reference sequence). This CDR3 spans 13 amino acids. The V end was cut by 6 bases, the J end by 2 bases, with 13 bases between. The CDR3 coding sequence is TGTGCCTGCTCGGGACATAGGAACTATGGCTACACCTTC. Amino acids: CACSGHRNYGYTF.

The rearrangement links TRBV5-6 to TRBJ2-3, with 8 bases aligning to TRBD2. Losses at the gene ends were 1 base for V and 3 bases for J; bases not matched to a gene: 7. Germline V gene data show CDR1 as SGHDT and CDR2 as YYEEEE. CDR3 length: 16 residues. In DNA, the CDR3 is TGTGCCAGCAGCTTGATACGGTCTAGCGGGACAGATACGCAGTATTTT. Its translation is CASSLIRSSGTDTQYF.

The chain carries TRBV20-1 and TRBJ2-2; D is ambiguous. Germline assignment: CDR1 DFQATT and CDR2 SNEGSKA (reference sequence). The CDR3 runs 11 residues. V was clipped by 7 bases and J by 7 bases, with 10 bases between them. CDR3 nucleotides: TGCAGTGGATTAGAGGTCGGGGAGCTGTTTTTT. This translates into CSGLEVGELFF.

This chain joins TRBV28 and TRBJ1-6; 10 bases map to TRBD1. The V gene end was trimmed by 3 bases and the J gene end by 6 bases; junction bases not matched to a gene: 5. The CDR3 is 16 residues long. Germline CDR1 and CDR2: MDHEN and SYDVKM. The CDR3 coding sequence is TGTGCCAGCAGTTTCCCCCGGGACAGGGGTAATTCACCCCTCCACTTT. Its protein is CASSFPRDRGNSPLHF.

This clonotype has a handful of counts. The chain combines TRBV5-1 with TRBJ2-1, with 7 bases lining up with TRBD1. Germline CDR1 is SGHRS and CDR2 is YFSETQ. The V segment lost 2 bases and the J segment 6 bases; nucleotides outside the gene matches: 14. There are 17 residues in the CDR3. The DNA for the CDR3 is TGCGCCAGCAGCTTCAGGGGGAGTCGGATAGAGGCCAATGAGCAGTTCTTC. The encoded protein is CASSFRGSRIEANEQFF.

There are many counts of this clonotype. The chain joins TRBV7-2 to TRBJ1-2; unclear D gene. CDR1 SGHTA and CDR2 FQGNSA come from the germline V gene. V dropped 2 bases and J dropped 0 bases, with 16 bases sitting between them. CDR3 length equals 17 residues. CDR3 sequence: CASSLLHNPPSNYGYTF. CDR3 nucleotide sequence: TGTGCCAGCAGCTTATTGCACAACCCCCCTTCTAACTATGGCTACACCTTC. Full variable domain (missing parts from reference TRBV7-2 and TRBJ1-2): GAGVSQSPSNKVTEKGKDVELRCDPISGHTALYWYRQSLGQGLEFLIYFQGNSAPDKSGLPSDRFSAERTGGSVSTLTIQRTQQEDSAVYLCASSLLHNPPSNYGYTFGSGTRLTVV.

This clonotype was recorded a few times. The gene calls are TRBV6-6 and TRBJ1-5; D not certain. This CDR3 is built from 13 residues. Trimming removed 4 bases from V and 6 bases from J, with 10 bases in between. Per germline, CDR1 MNHNY and CDR2 SVGAGI (reference sequence). In DNA form, the CDR3 reads TGTGCCAGCAGTTCCCCTTGGGGTCAGCCCCAGCATTTT. Translation: CASSSPWGQPQHF.

The chain employs TRBV20-1 and TRBJ2-3, with 10 nucleotides matching TRBD2. This CDR3 comprises 15 residues. The germline V gene encodes CDR1 DFQATT and CDR2 SNEGSKA (reference sequence). The J segment lost 6 bases and the V segment lost 6 bases, leaving 12 bases of the junction unmatched. The CDR3 reads CSATLSGRYRDTQYF. CDR3 nucleotides: TGCAGTGCGACCCTTAGCGGGAGGTACAGGGATACGCAGTATTTT.